This is a list of T cell receptor beta chains from one sample in a study of T cells in Graves' hyperthyroidism and ophthalmopathy. Via MiXCR, TCRdb re-called the multiplex PCR reads, giving one row per CDR3 protein. In the table there are a few hundred thousand distinct CDR3 sequences, around 46% of which are singletons. Material: peripheral blood or thyroid tissue (not recorded which). The receptors here all came from a woman aged 18-29 years with Graves' hyperthyroidism. Each CDR3 is given with its conserved first and last residue. The order of the fields is V gene, clone size, J gene, D gene, CDR3 DNA, CDR3 protein. A D gene is named only where the DNA matches it firmly. Clone size, where shown, is once, few, many, or a class for clones that have expanded.

v_gene: TRBV4-2; abundance: many; j_gene: TRBJ1-6; d_gene: .; CDR3nt: TGTGCCAGCAGCCAAGCTGGGGACGGCCTAAAATCCCTCCACTTT; CDR3aa: CASSQAGDGLKSLHF
v_gene: TRBV6-1; abundance: few; j_gene: TRBJ2-7; d_gene: .; CDR3nt: TGTGCCAGCAGTGATTCAGGTATTTACGAGCAGTACTTC; CDR3aa: CASSDSGIYEQYF
v_gene: TRBV30; abundance: .; j_gene: TRBJ1-5; d_gene: .; CDR3nt: TGTGCCTGGAGTGTACGGGAGAAGGGCCAGCCCCAGCATTTT; CDR3aa: CAWSVREKGQPQHF
v_gene: TRBV29-1; abundance: .; j_gene: TRBJ2-5; d_gene: TRBD2; CDR3nt: TGCAGCCCATCAGGACTAGCGGGAGCGGAGACCCAGTACTTC; CDR3aa: CSPSGLAGAETQYF
v_gene: TRBV29-1; abundance: .; j_gene: TRBJ1-1; d_gene: .; CDR3nt: TGCAGCGTGCCCGGGACTCATGAAGCTTTCTTT; CDR3aa: CSVPGTHEAFF
v_gene: TRBV7-6; abundance: .; j_gene: TRBJ1-2; d_gene: .; CDR3nt: TGTGCCAGCTCCTACCGGGACACGATCTTCTATAGCTACACCTTC; CDR3aa: CASSYRDTIFYSYTF
v_gene: TRBV3-1; abundance: many; j_gene: TRBJ1-2; d_gene: TRBD1; CDR3nt: TGTGCCAGCGCGGGACAGGGGGCTTACGGCTACACCTTC; CDR3aa: CASAGQGAYGYTF
v_gene: TRBV20-1; abundance: many; j_gene: TRBJ2-5; d_gene: .; CDR3nt: TGCAGTGCTAGACTCCCGTACCAAGAGACCCAGTACTTC; CDR3aa: CSARLPYQETQYF
v_gene: TRBV20-1; abundance: many; j_gene: TRBJ1-2; d_gene: TRBD1; CDR3nt: TGCAGTGCTAGAGTCTTGGGACAGGGGGCGCATGGCTACACCTTC; CDR3aa: CSARVLGQGAHGYTF
v_gene: TRBV18; abundance: many; j_gene: TRBJ2-5; d_gene: .; CDR3nt: TGTGCCAGCTCACCACCGTCTCAGGGCGAGACCCAGTACTTC; CDR3aa: CASSPPSQGETQYF
v_gene: TRBV27; abundance: few; j_gene: TRBJ2-7; d_gene: TRBD1; CDR3nt: TGTGCCAGCAGTTACAGGGGCTCTACCTACGAGCAGTACTTC; CDR3aa: CASSYRGSTYEQYF
v_gene: TRBV19; abundance: once; j_gene: TRBJ1-2; d_gene: .; CDR3nt: TGTGCCAGTAGGATACGAGGTACAGGGTGGACCGAAAGCTATGGCTACACCTTC; CDR3aa: CASRIRGTGWTESYGYTF
v_gene: TRBV25-1; abundance: many; j_gene: TRBJ1-2; d_gene: .; CDR3nt: TGTGCCAGCAGTGTCGGGGAACTGGGCTACACCTTC; CDR3aa: CASSVGELGYTF
v_gene: TRBV7-2; abundance: many; j_gene: TRBJ2-3; d_gene: .; CDR3nt: TGTGCCAGCAGCTCTTACACAGATACGCAGTATTTT; CDR3aa: CASSSYTDTQYF
v_gene: TRBV2; abundance: .; j_gene: TRBJ1-1; d_gene: .; CDR3nt: TGTGCTAGAGTAGCCGAAGGGTTGAACACTGAAGCTTTCTTT; CDR3aa: CARVAEGLNTEAFF
v_gene: TRBV9; abundance: once; j_gene: TRBJ1-2; d_gene: .; CDR3nt: TGTGCCAGCTCACCACCGCGGGGGTTCGGCTATGGCTACACCTTC; CDR3aa: CASSPPRGFGYGYTF
v_gene: TRBV24-1; abundance: many; j_gene: TRBJ2-3; d_gene: TRBD1; CDR3nt: TGTGCCACCAGCAATCCTGGGACAGGGATCAGCACAGATACGCAGTATTTT; CDR3aa: CATSNPGTGISTDTQYF
v_gene: TRBV18; abundance: many; j_gene: TRBJ2-7; d_gene: TRBD1; CDR3nt: TGTGCCAGCTCAGGACAGGGGATCAACGAGCAGTACTTC; CDR3aa: CASSGQGINEQYF
v_gene: TRBV7-9; abundance: .; j_gene: TRBJ2-1; d_gene: TRBD2; CDR3nt: TGTGCCAGCAGCTTAAGCAGCGGGAGCTCCTACAATGAGCAGTTCTTC; CDR3aa: CASSLSSGSSYNEQFF
v_gene: TRBV12-3/TRBV12-4; abundance: few; j_gene: TRBJ2-2; d_gene: .; CDR3nt: TGTGTTGGGCAGTCCCGAACCGGGGAGCTGTTTTTT; CDR3aa: CVGQSRTGELFF